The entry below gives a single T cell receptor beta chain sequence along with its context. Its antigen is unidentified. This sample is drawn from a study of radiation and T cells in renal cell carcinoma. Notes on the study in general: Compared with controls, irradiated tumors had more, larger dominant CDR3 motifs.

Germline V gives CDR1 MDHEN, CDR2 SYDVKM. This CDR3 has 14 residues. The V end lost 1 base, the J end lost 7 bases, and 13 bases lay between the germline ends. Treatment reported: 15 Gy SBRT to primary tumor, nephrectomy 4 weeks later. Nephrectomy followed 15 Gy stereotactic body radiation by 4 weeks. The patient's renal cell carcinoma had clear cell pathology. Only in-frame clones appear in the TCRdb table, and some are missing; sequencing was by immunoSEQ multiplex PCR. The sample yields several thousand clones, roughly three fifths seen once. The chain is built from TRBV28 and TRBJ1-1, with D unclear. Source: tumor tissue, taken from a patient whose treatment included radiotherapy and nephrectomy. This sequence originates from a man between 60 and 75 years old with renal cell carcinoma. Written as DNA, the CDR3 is TGTGCCAGCAGTTTATCAGCAGGAAGGGTTGAAGCTTTCTTT. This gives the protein CASSLSAGRVEAFF.